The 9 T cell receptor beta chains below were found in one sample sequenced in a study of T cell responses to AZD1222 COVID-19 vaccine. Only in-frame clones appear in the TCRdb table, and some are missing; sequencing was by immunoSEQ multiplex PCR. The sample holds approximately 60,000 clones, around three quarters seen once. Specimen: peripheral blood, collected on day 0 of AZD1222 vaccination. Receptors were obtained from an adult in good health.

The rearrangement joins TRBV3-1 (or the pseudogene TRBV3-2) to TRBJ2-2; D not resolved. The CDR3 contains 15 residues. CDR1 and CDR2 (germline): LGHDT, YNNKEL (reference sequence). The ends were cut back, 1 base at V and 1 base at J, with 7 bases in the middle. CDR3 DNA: TGTGCCAGCAGCCAAGGGCCCCTGAACACCGGGGAGCTGTTTTTT. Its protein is CASSQGPLNTGELFF.

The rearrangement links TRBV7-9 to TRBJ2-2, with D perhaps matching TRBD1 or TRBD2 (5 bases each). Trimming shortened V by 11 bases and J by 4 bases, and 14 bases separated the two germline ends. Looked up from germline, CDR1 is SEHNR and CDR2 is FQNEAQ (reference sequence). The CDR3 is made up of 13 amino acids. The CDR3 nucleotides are TGTGCCTCAAACTGGGGGACCACCGGGGAGCTGTTTTTT. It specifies CASNWGTTGELFF. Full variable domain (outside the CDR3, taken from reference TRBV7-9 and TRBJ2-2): DTGVSQNPRHKITKRGQNVTFRCDPISEHNRLYWYRQTLGQGPEFLTYFQNEAQLEKSRLLSDRFSAERPKGSFSTLEIQRTEQGDSAMYLCASNWGTTGELFFGEGSRLTVL.

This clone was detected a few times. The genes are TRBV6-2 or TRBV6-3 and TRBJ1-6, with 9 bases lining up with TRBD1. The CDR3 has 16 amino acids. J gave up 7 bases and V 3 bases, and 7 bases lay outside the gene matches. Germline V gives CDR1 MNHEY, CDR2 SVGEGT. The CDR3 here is CASSYRLGQGNSPLHF. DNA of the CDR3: TGTGCCAGCAGTTATCGTTTGGGACAGGGCAATTCACCCCTCCACTTT.

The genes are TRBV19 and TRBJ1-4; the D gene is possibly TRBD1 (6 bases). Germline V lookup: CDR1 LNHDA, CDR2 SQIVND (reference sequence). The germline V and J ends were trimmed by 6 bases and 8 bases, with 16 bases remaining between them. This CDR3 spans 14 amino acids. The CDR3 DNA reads TGTGCCAGTAGCACAGGGTGGGATAACGAAAAACTGTTTTTT. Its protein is CASSTGWDNEKLFF. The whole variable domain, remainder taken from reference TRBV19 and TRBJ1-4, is DGGITQSPKYLFRKEGQNVTLSCEQNLNHDAMYWYRQDPGQGLRLIYYSQIVNDFQKGDIAEGYSVSREKKESFPLTVTSAQKNPTAFYLCASSTGWDNEKLFFGSGTQLSVL.

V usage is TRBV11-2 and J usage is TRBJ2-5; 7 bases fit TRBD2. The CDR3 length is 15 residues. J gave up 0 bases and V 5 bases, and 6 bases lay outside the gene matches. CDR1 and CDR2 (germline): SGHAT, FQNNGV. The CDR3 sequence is CASSRLLADQETQYF. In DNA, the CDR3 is TGTGCCAGCAGCCGCCTTCTAGCGGACCAAGAGACCCAGTACTTC.

The CDR3 loop is CASSVQGADGYTF. CDR3 nucleotide sequence: TGTGCCAGCAGTGTTCAGGGGGCGGATGGCTACACCTTC. This chain connects TRBV28 to TRBJ1-2; 8 positions match TRBD1. CDR1 is MDHEN and CDR2 is SYDVKM in the germline V gene. There are 13 residues in the CDR3. V was pared by 5 bases and J by 6 bases, with 5 bases of the junction left unmatched.

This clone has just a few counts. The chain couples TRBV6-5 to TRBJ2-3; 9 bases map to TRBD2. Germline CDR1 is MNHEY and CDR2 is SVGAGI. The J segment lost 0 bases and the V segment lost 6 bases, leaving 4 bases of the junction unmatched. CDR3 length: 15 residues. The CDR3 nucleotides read TGTGCCAGCAGGGGACTAGCAGCTAGCACAGATACGCAGTATTTT. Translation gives CASRGLAASTDTQYF.

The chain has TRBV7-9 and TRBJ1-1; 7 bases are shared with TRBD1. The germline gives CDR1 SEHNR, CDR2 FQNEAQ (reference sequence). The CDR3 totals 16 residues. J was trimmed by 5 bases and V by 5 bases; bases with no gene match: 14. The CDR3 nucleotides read TGTGCCAGCAGCCCGGGTAGGGGGCGGGTTGATACTGAAGCTTTCTTT. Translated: CASSPGRGRVDTEAFF.

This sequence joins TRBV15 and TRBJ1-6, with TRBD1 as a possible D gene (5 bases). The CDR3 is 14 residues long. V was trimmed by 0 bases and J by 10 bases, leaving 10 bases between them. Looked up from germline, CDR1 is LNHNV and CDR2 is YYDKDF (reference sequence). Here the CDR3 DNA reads TGTGCCACCAGCAGAGATGAGGGGACCTCACCCCTCCACTTT. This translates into CATSRDEGTSPLHF.